Listed below are T cell receptor beta chains from one sample, sequenced in a study of shared clonotypes between healthy human individuals. Some clones are missing from TCRdb's copy, which holds only in-frame ones; the method was immunoSEQ multiplex PCR. Of millions of clones listed, about 95% are singletons. Specimen: naive CD8+ T cells sorted from blood. The receptors were sampled from a man aged 18 to 29 in good health. The CDR3 runs from the conserved cysteine through the conserved F or W. The D gene is left open where the match is weak. Size tells how often a clone was seen (once, few, many) or the class of an expanded clone, and some rows leave it out.

V	J	size	D	CDR3	DNA
TRBV4-1	TRBJ1-2	.	.	CASSQEGAGTNYGYTF	TGCGCCAGCAGCCAAGAAGGGGCAGGGACTAACTATGGCTACACCTTC
TRBV5-5	TRBJ2-2	.	.	CASSPKTVTGELFF	TGTGCCAGCAGCCCAAAGACAGTCACCGGGGAGCTGTTTTTT
TRBV25-1	TRBJ1-1	.	TRBD1	CASSDYGQGGTEAFF	TGTGCCAGCAGTGACTACGGACAGGGAGGAACTGAAGCTTTCTTT
TRBV30	TRBJ1-1	.	.	CAWSVVQAIEAFF	TGTGCCTGGAGTGTGGTACAGGCAATTGAAGCTTTCTTT
TRBV5-5	TRBJ2-7	.	TRBD1	CASSLWTGEGYYEQYF	TGTGCCAGCAGCTTGTGGACAGGGGAAGGGTACTACGAGCAGTACTTC
TRBV27	TRBJ2-7	.	TRBD2	CASSYGAGGLGEQYF	TGTGCCAGCAGTTATGGAGCGGGAGGGTTGGGGGAGCAGTACTTC
TRBV9	TRBJ2-3	.	TRBD2	CASTEGLAGGDTQYF	TGTGCCAGCACCGAGGGACTAGCGGGAGGAGATACGCAGTATTTT
TRBV6-1	TRBJ2-1	.	TRBD2	CASSDGGSGTLHEQFF	TGTGCCAGCAGTGATGGGGGGAGCGGGACTCTCCATGAGCAGTTCTTC
TRBV7-9	TRBJ2-7	.	.	CASSLAHKYEQYF	TGTGCCAGCAGCTTAGCACACAAGTACGAGCAGTACTTC
TRBV6-1	TRBJ1-3	few	.	CASSESGRGGNTIYF	TGTGCCAGCAGTGAATCAGGGCGGGGAGGCAACACCATATATTTT
TRBV5-8	TRBJ2-7	.	.	CASSTRWDEQYF	TGTGCCAGCAGTACCCGGTGGGACGAGCAGTACTTC
TRBV2	TRBJ2-7	.	.	CASSEASSSIQQYF	TGTGCCAGCAGTGAAGCGTCGTCGTCCATCCAGCAGTACTTC
TRBV7-9	TRBJ2-7	.	TRBD2	CASSSELAVYEQYF	TGTGCCAGCAGCTCAGAACTAGCGGTCTACGAGCAGTACTTC
TRBV5-1	TRBJ1-1	.	TRBD1	CASSPGQGPTEAFF	TGCGCCAGCAGCCCGGGACAGGGACCCACTGAAGCTTTCTTT
TRBV2	TRBJ2-5	.	.	CASSELSGNGQETQYF	TGTGCCAGCAGTGAACTATCGGGGAACGGCCAAGAGACCCAGTACTTC
TRBV5-8	TRBJ2-3	.	.	CASSLVLDSSTDTQYF	TGTGCCAGCAGCTTGGTCCTCGACTCATCCACAGATACGCAGTATTTT
TRBV10-1	TRBJ1-1	.	.	CASSESRGIKAFF	TGCGCCAGCAGTGAGTCCCGGGGCATCAAGGCTTTCTTT
TRBV7-3	TRBJ2-7	.	.	CASSAIDMGDYEQYF	TGTGCCAGCAGCGCAATTGATATGGGAGACTACGAGCAGTACTTC
TRBV14	TRBJ2-1	.	.	CASSQEYYNEQFF	TGTGCCAGCAGCCAAGAATACTACAATGAGCAGTTCTTC
TRBV2	TRBJ2-4	.	TRBD1	CASRPGQLTKNIQYF	TGTGCCAGCAGGCCGGGACAGCTAACCAAAAACATTCAGTACTTC
TRBV15	TRBJ1-2	.	TRBD1	CATSRAQRQGNYGYTF	TGTGCCACCAGCAGAGCCCAGAGACAGGGGAACTATGGCTACACCTTC
TRBV4-3	TRBJ2-7	.	.	CASSQDQELPYEQYF	TGCGCCAGCAGCCAAGACCAGGAGCTCCCCTACGAGCAGTACTTC
TRBV4-1	TRBJ2-3	.	.	CASSVRAAGILGTDTQYF	TGCGCCAGCAGCGTCCGGGCGGCGGGCATCCTAGGGACAGATACGCAGTATTTT
TRBV7-9	TRBJ1-1	.	TRBD1	CASSSSTGANTEAFF	TGTGCCAGCAGCTCCTCGACAGGGGCGAACACTGAAGCTTTCTTT
TRBV27	TRBJ2-1	.	.	CASSLGGIVGEQFF	TGTGCCAGCAGTTTAGGGGGCATCGTTGGTGAGCAGTTCTTC
TRBV4-3	TRBJ2-7	.	TRBD2	CASSQGLAGVYEQYF	TGCGCCAGCAGCCAAGGCCTAGCGGGAGTGTACGAGCAGTACTTC
TRBV7-9	TRBJ2-1	once	.	CASSLGNYNEQFF	TGTGCCAGCAGCTTGGGGAATTACAATGAGCAGTTCTTC
TRBV7-6	TRBJ2-1	once	.	CASSLFFQGSYNEQFF	TGTGCCAGCAGCTTATTCTTCCAGGGCTCCTACAATGAGCAGTTCTTC
TRBV9	TRBJ1-2	.	.	CASSVGPPNYGYTF	TGTGCCAGCAGCGTTGGGCCTCCTAACTATGGCTACACCTTC
TRBV14	TRBJ2-7	.	TRBD1	CASSQGTPTGGFYEQYF	TGTGCCAGCAGCCAAGGTACTCCGACAGGGGGTTTCTACGAGCAGTACTTC
TRBV6-1	TRBJ2-7	.	.	CASGTNLAYEQYF	TGTGCCAGCGGTACAAACCTCGCCTACGAGCAGTACTTC
TRBV7-7	TRBJ2-1	once	TRBD2	CASSPGLAGYNEQFF	TGTGCTAGCAGCCCGGGACTAGCGGGATACAATGAGCAGTTCTTC
TRBV11-2	TRBJ2-4	.	.	CASTSQGNIQYF	TGTGCCAGCACCTCGCAGGGAAACATTCAGTACTTC
TRBV5-4	TRBJ2-5	.	.	CASSLDPRDAKETQYF	TGTGCCAGCAGCTTGGACCCCCGGGACGCAAAAGAGACCCAGTACTTC